The sequence of this TCR beta chain was determined in a study of cytomegalovirus exposure and HLA in healthy donors. Broader study findings: Among the most significant clusters, several appeared linked to common viral pathogens in a later analysis. When a later analysis was performed, an Asian-associated ancestry cluster reportedly had fewer N-insertions than the 666-donor mean. Most TCR sequences proved rare, with some public TCRs found in many donors. In a later analysis, the majority of CMV-associated beta chains seemingly showed HLA restriction.

Worth noting for this clone: Its target is not known.

With 60 Vbeta and 13 Jbeta primers, the PCR was carried out. The method was immunoSEQ multiplex PCR; TCRdb's version includes in-frame clones alone and lacks a portion of them. Found here are 160,000 or so clones, 70% to 80% of them singletons; the top ten hold roughly 1.3%. The clonotype comes from a woman between 45 and 65 years old in good health and CMV-seronegative. Sequences were obtained from PBMCs.

CDR3 region: CASSLPGQGSPLHF. The CDR3 region has the DNA TGTGCCAGCAGCTTACCGGGACAGGGATCACCCCTCCACTTT. The chain is built from TRBV7-9 and TRBJ1-6, with 9 bases aligning to TRBD1. V lost 2 bases to trimming and J lost 10 bases; unmatched junction nucleotides: 3. CDR3 size: 14 residues. The germline V gene encodes CDR1 SEHNR and CDR2 FQNEAQ (reference sequence).